The clone carrying this T cell receptor (beta chain) has only a few counts. Its antigen is unknown. Extracted from the samples, RNA was reverse transcribed into cDNA to serve as the sequencing template. The table came from immunoSEQ multiplex PCR; TCRdb's copy has only in-frame clones and leaves some out. The data hold around 120,000 clones, with 35% to 40% observed a single time. This specimen comes from a study of CD8+ T cells in alopecia areata. The study's findings and limits: Tissue-resident alphabeta T cells belonging to normal skin likewise get sequenced within scalp specimens. Greater clonality was observed in lesional scalp samples, especially alopecia totalis/universalis, versus normal scalp.

The junction had 2 bases not matched to a gene; V was cut back by 4 bases and J by 1 base. CDR3 length: 15 residues. Germline loops: CDR1 KGHSH, CDR2 LQKENI. This chain joins TRBV18 and TRBJ1-1; 11 nucleotides match TRBD1. The sequencing input was CD4+ T cells sorted from blood. This TCR was sampled from a human donor with alopecia areata. CDR3 residues: CASSQGQGANTEAFF. In DNA form, the CDR3 reads TGTGCCAGCTCACAAGGACAGGGGGCGAACACTGAAGCTTTCTTT.